This TCR beta chain was recorded in a study of control samples from healthy donors and cancer patients (dated by TCRdb to the early 2020s). As encoded in the germline V gene, CDR1 is SGHRS while CDR2 is YFSETQ. The junction shows trimming of 4 bases on V and 4 bases on J, and the gene matches do not reach 14 bases of it. The CDR3 spans 16 residues, from the cysteine through the phenylalanine. CDR3 DNA is the only sequence kept; it has 48 bases, read in frame from the first base. The library was obtained by the immunoSEQ multiplex PCR assay. What TCRdb holds here is the immuneACCESS table cut down to in-frame rearrangements. Part of the clones is not present; checked against another copy, under half of the missing clones reflect an unresolved V gene, and the others are unexplained. The sample profile shows 95,000 to 130,000 clones; 80% to 90% of them were found once. The leading ten clones occupy less than 1.5% of the sample.

On this clone: The target of this receptor is not known. One base away there is no much larger clone; base qualities are not given.

The sample consisted of PBMCs. The V and J segments used are TRBV5-1 and TRBJ2-7; 7 nucleotides in the junction match TRBD1. This clonotype was sampled from a woman in her fifties or sixties with colorectal cancer. The sequenced DNA is TGCGCCAGCAGCCCGGGGTCGAACAGGGGATCATACGAGCAGTACTTC. Its translation reads: CASSPGSNRGSYEQYF.